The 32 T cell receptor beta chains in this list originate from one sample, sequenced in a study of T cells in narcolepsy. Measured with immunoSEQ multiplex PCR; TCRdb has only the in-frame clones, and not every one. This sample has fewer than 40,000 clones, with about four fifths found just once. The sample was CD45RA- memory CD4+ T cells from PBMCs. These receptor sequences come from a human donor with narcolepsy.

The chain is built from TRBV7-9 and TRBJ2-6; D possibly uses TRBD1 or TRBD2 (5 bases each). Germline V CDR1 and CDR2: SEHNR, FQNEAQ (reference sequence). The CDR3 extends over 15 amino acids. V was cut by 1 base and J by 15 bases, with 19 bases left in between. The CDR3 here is CASSLGDGTGGPLTF. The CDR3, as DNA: TGTGCCAGCAGCTTAGGGGACGGAACAGGTGGCCCCCTGACTTTC.

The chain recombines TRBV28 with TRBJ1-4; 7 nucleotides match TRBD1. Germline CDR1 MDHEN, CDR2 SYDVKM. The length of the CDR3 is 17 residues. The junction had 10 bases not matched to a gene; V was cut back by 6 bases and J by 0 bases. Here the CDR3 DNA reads TGTGCCAGCAGCCGGGACAGCCTAATTCCAACTAATGAAAAACTGTTTTTT. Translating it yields CASSRDSLIPTNEKLFF.

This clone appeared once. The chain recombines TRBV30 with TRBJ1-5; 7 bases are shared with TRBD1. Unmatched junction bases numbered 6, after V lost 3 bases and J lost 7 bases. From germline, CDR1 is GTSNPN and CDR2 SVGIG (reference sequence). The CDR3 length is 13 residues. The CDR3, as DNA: TGTGCCTGGAGGGGACAGTCCCAACAGCCCCAGCATTTT. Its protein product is CAWRGQSQQPQHF.

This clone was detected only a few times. The CDR3 is CASSRGTGWKAFF. The CDR3 DNA is TGTGCCAGCAGCCGTGGGACAGGGTGGAAAGCTTTCTTT. The rearrangement uses TRBV7-8 and TRBJ1-1; 9 positions agree with TRBD1. Germline V gene data show CDR1 as SGHVS and CDR2 as FQNEAQ. The V and J ends lost 5 bases and 9 bases, in that order; junction bases with no gene match: 7. The length of the CDR3 is 13 residues.

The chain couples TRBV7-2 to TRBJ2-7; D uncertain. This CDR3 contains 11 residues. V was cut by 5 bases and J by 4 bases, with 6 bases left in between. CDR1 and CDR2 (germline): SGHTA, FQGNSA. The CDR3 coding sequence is TGTGCCAGCAGCCAGGAGTACGAGCAGTACTTC. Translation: CASSQEYEQYF.

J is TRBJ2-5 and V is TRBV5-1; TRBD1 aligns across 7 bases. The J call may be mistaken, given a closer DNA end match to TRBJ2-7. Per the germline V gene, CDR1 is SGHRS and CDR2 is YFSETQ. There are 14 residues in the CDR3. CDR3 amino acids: CASSRGQVDYEQYF. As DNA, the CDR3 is TGCGCCAGCAGCCGCGGACAGGTGGACTACGAGCAGTACTTC.

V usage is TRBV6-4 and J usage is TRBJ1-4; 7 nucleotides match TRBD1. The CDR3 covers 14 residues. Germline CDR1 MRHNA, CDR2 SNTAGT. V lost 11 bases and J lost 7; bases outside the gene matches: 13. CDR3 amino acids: CAGIIQGSGEKLFF. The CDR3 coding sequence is TGTGCCGGAATAATACAGGGGAGTGGTGAAAAACTGTTTTTT.

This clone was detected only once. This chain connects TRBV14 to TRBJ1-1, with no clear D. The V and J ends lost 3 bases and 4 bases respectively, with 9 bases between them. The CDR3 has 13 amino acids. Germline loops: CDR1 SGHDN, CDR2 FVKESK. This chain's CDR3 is CASSHPVGTEAFF. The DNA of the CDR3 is TGTGCCAGCAGCCACCCGGTAGGCACTGAAGCTTTCTTT.

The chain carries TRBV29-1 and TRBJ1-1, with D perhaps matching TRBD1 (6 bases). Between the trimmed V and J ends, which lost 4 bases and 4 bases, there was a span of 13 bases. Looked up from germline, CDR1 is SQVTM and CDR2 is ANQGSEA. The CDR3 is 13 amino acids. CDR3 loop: CSVGTGIGTEAFF. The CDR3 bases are TGCAGCGTTGGTACAGGGATTGGCACTGAAGCTTTCTTT.

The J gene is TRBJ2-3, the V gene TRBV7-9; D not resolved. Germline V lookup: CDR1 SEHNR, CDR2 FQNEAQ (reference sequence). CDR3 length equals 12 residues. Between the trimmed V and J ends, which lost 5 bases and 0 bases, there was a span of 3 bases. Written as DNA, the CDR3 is TGTGCCAGCAGCGCTAGCACAGATACGCAGTATTTT. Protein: CASSASTDTQYF. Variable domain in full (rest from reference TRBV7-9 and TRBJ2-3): DTGVSQNPRHKITKRGQNVTFRCDPISEHNRLYWYRQTLGQGPEFLTYFQNEAQLEKSRLLSDRFSAERPKGSFSTLEIQRTEQGDSAMYLCASSASTDTQYFGPGTRLTVL.

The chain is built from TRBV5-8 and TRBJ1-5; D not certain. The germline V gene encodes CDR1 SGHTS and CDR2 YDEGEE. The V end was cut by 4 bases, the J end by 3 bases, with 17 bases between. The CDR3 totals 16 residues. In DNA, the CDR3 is TGTGCCAGCAGCCGGGCCTCCTCTAGTTTCAATCAGCCCCAGCATTTT. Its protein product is CASSRASSSFNQPQHF.

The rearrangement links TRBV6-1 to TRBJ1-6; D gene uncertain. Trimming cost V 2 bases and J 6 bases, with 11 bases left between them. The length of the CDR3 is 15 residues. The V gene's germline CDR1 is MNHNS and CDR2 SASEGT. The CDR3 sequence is CASSESSAANSPLHF. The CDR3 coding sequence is TGTGCCAGCAGTGAATCCTCGGCGGCTAATTCACCCCTCCACTTT.

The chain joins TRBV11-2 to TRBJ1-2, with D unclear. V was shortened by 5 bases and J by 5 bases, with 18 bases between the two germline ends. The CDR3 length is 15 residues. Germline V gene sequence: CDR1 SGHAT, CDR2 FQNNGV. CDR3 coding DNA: TGTGCCAGCAGCGGTTGGCAGGCACTTAGTTATGGCTACACCTTC. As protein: CASSGWQALSYGYTF.

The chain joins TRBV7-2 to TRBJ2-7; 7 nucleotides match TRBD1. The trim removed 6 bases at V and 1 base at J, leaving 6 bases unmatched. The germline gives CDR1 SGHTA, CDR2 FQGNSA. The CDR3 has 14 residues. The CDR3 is CASRYRDSSYEQYF. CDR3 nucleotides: TGTGCCAGCAGGTACCGGGACAGTTCCTACGAGCAGTACTTC. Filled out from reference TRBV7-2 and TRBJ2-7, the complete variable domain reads GAGVSQSPSNKVTEKGKDVELRCDPISGHTALYWYRQSLGQGLEFLIYFQGNSAPDKSGLPSDRFSAERTGGSVSTLTIQRTQQEDSAVYLCASRYRDSSYEQYFGPGTRLTVT.

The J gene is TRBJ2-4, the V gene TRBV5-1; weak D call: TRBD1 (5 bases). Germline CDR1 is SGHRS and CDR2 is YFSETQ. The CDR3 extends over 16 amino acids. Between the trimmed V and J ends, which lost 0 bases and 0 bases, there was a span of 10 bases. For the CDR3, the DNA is TGCGCCAGCAGCTTGGACAGGCCTCTAGCCAAAAACATTCAGTACTTC. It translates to CASSLDRPLAKNIQYF.

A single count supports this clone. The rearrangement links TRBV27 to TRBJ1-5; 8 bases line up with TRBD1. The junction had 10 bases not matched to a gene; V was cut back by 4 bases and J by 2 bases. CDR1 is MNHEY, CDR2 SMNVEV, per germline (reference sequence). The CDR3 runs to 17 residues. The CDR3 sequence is CASSSYLGTGGNQPQHF. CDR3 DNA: TGTGCCAGCAGTTCCTATTTGGGGACAGGAGGCAATCAGCCCCAGCATTTT.

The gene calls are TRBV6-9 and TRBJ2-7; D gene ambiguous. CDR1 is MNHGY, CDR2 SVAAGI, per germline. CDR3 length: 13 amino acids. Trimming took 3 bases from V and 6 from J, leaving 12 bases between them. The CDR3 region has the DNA TGTGCCAGCAGTTACTCAGAATATATCGAGCAGTACTTC. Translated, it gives CASSYSEYIEQYF.

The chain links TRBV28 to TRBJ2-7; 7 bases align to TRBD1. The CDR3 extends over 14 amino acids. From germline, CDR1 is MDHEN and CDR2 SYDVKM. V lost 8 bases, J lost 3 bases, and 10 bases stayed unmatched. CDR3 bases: TGTGCCAGCTGGAAACAGGGGCGGCTCTACGAGCAGTACTTC. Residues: CASWKQGRLYEQYF.

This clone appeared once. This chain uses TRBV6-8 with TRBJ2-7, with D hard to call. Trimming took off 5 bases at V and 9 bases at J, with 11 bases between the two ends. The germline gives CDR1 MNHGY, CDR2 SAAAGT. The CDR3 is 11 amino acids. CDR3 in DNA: TGTGCCAGCAGTCAGACCTCCTTGCAGTACTTC. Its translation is CASSQTSLQYF.

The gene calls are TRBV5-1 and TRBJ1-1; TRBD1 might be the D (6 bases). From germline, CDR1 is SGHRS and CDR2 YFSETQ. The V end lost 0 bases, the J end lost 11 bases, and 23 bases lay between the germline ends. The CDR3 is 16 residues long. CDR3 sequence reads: CASSLEAGVKNMRAFF. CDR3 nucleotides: TGCGCCAGCAGCTTGGAGGCAGGGGTTAAAAATATGCGGGCTTTCTTT.

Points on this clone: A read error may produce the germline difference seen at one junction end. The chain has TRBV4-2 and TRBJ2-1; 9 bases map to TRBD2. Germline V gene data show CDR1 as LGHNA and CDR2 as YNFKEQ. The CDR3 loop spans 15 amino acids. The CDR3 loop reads CASSEDSGSFDEQFF. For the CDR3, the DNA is TGTGCCAGCAGCGAAGATAGCGGGAGCTTCGATGAGCAGTTCTTC.

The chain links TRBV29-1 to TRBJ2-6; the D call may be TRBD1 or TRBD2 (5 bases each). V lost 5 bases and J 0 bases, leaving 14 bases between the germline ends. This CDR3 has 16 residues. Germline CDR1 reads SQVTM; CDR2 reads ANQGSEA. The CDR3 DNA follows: TGCAGCGTTACCCGGGACGTAGACTCTGGGGCCAACGTCCTGACTTTC. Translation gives CSVTRDVDSGANVLTF.

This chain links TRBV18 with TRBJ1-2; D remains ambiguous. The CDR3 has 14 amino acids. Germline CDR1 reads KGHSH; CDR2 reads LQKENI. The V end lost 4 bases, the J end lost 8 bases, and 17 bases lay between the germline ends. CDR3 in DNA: TGTGCCAGCTCACTCTCCGACCCTTTAGTGGGCTACACCTTC. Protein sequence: CASSLSDPLVGYTF.

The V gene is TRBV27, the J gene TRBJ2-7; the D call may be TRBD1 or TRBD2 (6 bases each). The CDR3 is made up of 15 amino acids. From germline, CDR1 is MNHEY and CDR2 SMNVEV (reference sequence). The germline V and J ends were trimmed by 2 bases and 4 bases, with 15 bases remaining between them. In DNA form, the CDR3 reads TGTGCCAGCAGTTTACTACGGGGGCGCGTTTACGAGCAGTACTTC. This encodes CASSLLRGRVYEQYF.

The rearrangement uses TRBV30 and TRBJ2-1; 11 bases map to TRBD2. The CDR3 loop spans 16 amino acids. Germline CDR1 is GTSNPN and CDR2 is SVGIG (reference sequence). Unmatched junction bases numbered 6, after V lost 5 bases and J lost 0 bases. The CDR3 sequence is CAWDRLAGHSYNEQFF. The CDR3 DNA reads TGTGCCTGGGACAGACTAGCGGGGCACTCCTACAATGAGCAGTTCTTC.

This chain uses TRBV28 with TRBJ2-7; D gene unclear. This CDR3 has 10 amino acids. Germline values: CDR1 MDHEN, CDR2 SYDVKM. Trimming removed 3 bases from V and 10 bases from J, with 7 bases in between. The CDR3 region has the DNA TGTGCCAGCAGTTTTGGGATTCAGTACTTC. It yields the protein CASSFGIQYF.

CDR3 sequence (DNA): TGCGCCAGCAGCTTAGGGGCTAGCGGGAGGTCAGATACGCAGTATTTT. As protein: CASSLGASGRSDTQYF. V gene TRBV5-1 combines with J gene TRBJ2-3; 11 nucleotides match TRBD2. V lost 2 bases to trimming and J lost 4 bases; unmatched junction nucleotides: 6. Germline V lookup: CDR1 SGHRS, CDR2 YFSETQ. This CDR3 has 16 amino acids.

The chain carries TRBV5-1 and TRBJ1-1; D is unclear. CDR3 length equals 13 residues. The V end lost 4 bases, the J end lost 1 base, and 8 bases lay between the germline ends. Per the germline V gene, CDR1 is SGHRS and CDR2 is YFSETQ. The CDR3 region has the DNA TGCGCCAGCAGCCTCCAGGCGAACACTGAAGCTTTCTTT. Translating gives CASSLQANTEAFF.

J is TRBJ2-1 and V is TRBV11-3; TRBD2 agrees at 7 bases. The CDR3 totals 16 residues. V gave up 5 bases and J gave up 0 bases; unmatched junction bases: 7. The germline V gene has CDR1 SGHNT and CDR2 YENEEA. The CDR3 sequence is CASSERGSFSYNEQFF. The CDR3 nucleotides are TGTGCCAGCAGCGAGCGGGGTTCCTTCTCCTACAATGAGCAGTTCTTC.

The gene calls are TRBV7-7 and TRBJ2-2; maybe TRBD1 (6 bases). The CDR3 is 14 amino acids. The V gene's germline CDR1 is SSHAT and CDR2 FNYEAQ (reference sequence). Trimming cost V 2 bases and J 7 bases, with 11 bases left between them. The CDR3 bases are TGTGCCAGCAGCTTACAGGGGCGCGGCGGGGAGCTGTTTTTT. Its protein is CASSLQGRGGELFF.

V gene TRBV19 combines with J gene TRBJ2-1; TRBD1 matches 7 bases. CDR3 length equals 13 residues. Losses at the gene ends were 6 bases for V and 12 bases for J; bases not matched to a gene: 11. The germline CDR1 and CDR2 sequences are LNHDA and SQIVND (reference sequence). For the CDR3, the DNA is TGTGCCAGTAGCTCGACAGGGCCTCTTGGGCAGTTCTTC. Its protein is CASSSTGPLGQFF. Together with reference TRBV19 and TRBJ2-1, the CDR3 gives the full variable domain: DGGITQSPKYLFRKEGQNVTLSCEQNLNHDAMYWYRQDPGQGLRLIYYSQIVNDFQKGDIAEGYSVSREKKESFPLTVTSAQKNPTAFYLCASSSTGPLGQFFGPGTRLTVL.

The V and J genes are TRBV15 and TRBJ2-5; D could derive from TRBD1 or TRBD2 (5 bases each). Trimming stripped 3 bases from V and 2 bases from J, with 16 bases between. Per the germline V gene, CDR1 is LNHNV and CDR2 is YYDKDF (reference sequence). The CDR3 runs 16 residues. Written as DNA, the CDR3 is TGTGCCACCAGCAGTCCCCTTTTGGGGGTTCAAGAGACCCAGTACTTC. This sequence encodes CATSSPLLGVQETQYF.